This TCR beta chain emerged from a study of response to subunit inactivated influenza vaccine. Study findings and constraints: Each seasonal influenza vaccination recruits few new T cells, the authors suggested.

The CDR3 is 17 amino acids. Per the germline V gene, CDR1 is SGHNT and CDR2 is YYREEE (reference sequence). V shed 3 bases and J shed 5 bases, with 18 bases lying between them. As for this clonotype: Its antigen is as yet unknown.

TCRdb processed the RT-PCR reads anew with MiXCR; each CDR3 protein has one entry. Of a few hundred thousand distinct CDR3 sequences listed, less than 15% are singletons. The source of this sequence is a man aged 50 or older who received an inactivated influenza vaccine. This chain uses TRBV5-4 with TRBJ1-6; D possibly corresponds to TRBD1 (6 bases). This material consisted of non-naive T cells sorted from PBMCs, taken 14 to 15 days before vaccination. The CDR3 reads CASSSPGQSINNSPLHF. The CDR3 DNA reads TGTGCCAGCAGCTCACCGGGACAATCGATAAATAATTCACCCCTCCACTTT.